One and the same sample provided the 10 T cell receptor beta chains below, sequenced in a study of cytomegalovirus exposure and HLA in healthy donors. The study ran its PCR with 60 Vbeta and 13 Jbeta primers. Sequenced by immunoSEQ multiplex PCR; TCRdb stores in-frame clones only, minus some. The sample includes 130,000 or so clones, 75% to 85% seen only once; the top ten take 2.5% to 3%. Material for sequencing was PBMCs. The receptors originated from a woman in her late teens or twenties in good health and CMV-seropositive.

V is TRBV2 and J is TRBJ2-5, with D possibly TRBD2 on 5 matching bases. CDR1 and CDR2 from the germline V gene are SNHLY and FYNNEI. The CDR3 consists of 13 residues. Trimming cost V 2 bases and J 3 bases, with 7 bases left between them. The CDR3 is CASSELAKETQYF. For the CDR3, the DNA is TGTGCCAGCAGTGAATTAGCGAAAGAGACCCAGTACTTC.

In DNA, the CDR3 is TGTGCCAGCAGACCCCCAGGGGACAGCTCCTACGAGCAGTACTTC. It yields the protein CASRPPGDSSYEQYF. The chain uses TRBV6-1 and TRBJ2-7; 7 bases agree with TRBD1. Germline V CDR1 and CDR2: MNHNS, SASEGT. This CDR3 is built from 15 residues. The V gene end was trimmed by 6 bases and the J gene end by 0 bases; junction bases not matched to a gene: 8.

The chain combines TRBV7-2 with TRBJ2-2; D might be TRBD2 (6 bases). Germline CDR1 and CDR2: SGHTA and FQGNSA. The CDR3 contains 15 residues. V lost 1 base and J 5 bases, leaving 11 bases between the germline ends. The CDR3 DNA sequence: TGTGCCAGCAGCTTAGGCGGGGTGAAAACCGGGGAGCTGTTTTTT. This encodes CASSLGGVKTGELFF.

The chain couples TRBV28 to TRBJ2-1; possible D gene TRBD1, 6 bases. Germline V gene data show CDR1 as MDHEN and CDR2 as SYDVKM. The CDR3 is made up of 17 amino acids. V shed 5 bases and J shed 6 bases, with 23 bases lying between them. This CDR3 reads CASSGAAAGDLRNEQFF. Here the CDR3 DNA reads TGTGCCAGCAGTGGGGCGGCGGCAGGGGATTTGCGCAATGAGCAGTTCTTC.

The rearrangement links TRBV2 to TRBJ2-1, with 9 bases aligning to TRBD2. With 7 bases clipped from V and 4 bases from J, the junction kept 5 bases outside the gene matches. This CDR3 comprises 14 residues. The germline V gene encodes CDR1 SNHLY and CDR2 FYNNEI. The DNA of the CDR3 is TGTGCCAGCAAGCCGGGACTAGCATACAATGAGCAGTTCTTC. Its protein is CASKPGLAYNEQFF.

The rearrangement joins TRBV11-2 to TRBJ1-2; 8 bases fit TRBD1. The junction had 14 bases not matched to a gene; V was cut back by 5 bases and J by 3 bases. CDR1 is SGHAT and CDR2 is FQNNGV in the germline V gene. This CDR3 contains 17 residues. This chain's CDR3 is CASSRTPDRVNDYGYTF. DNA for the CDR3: TGTGCCAGCAGCCGCACTCCGGACAGGGTAAATGACTATGGCTACACCTTC.

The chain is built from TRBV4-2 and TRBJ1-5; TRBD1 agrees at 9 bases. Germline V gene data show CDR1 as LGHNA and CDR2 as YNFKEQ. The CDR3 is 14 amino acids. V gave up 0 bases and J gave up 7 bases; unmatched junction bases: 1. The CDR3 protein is CASSQETGGQPQHF. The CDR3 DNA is TGTGCCAGCAGCCAAGAGACAGGGGGACAGCCCCAGCATTTT.

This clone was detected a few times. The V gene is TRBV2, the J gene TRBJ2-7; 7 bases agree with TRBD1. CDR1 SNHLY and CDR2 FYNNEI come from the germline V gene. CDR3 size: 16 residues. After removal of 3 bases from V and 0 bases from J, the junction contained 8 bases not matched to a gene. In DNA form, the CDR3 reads TGTGCCAGCAGTGACCACCGGGACAGAAGCTCCTACGAGCAGTACTTC. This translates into CASSDHRDRSSYEQYF.

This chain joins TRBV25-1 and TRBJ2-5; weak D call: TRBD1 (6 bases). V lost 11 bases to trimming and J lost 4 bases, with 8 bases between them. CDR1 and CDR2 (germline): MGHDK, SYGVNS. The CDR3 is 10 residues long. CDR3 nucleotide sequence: TGTGCCGGGGGCGGAGAGACCCAGTACTTC. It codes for CAGGGETQYF.

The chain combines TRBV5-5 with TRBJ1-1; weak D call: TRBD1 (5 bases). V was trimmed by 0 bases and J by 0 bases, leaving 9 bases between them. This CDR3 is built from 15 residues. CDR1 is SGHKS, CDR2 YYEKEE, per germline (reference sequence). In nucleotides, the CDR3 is TGTGCCAGCAGCTTGGGGGCAGGGATGAACACTGAAGCTTTCTTT. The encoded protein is CASSLGAGMNTEAFF. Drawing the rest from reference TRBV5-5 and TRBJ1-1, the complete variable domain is DAGVTQSPTHLIKTRGQQVTLRCSPISGHKSVSWYQQVLGQGPQFIFQYYEKEERGRGNFPDRFSARQFPNYSSELNVNALLLGDSALYLCASSLGAGMNTEAFFGQGTRLTVV.